These 21 T cell receptor beta chains were all obtained from the same sample, sequenced in a study of Ad26.COV2.S vaccination and SARS-CoV-2 variants (dated by TCRdb to the early 2020s). Receptor amplification or capture employed the immunoSEQ multiplex PCR assay. TCRdb carries this immuneACCESS record with in-frame sequences only. Its versions omit some clonotypes, under half of them owing to an unresolved V gene in the studies checked, with the rest unexplained. The sample table lists hundreds of thousands of clones, about 90% of them with a count of one. About 1.5% of the sample is held by the ten biggest clonotypes. The treatment or condition tag for this specimen amounts to: around 19 received Ad26.COV2.S at low or high dose, single or two shots; 5 received placebo; per-sample allocation not given. Repertoires of vaccine and placebo recipients were sequenced from samples collected on day 63 after the first injection.

The sequences come from peripheral blood, collected in a trial of Ad26.COV2.S vaccine versus placebo. The receptors stem from a person aged 18-65 years who received the Ad26.COV2.S COVID-19 vaccine or a placebo.

The rearrangement uses TRBV3-1 (or the pseudogene TRBV3-2) and TRBJ2-3; 7 positions match TRBD2. This CDR3 region has 12 residues. The junction had 2 bases not matched to a gene; V was cut back by 4 bases and J by 7 bases. Germline CDR1 and CDR2: LGHDT and YNNKEL (reference sequence). CDR3: CASSPGGYTQYF. Written as DNA, the CDR3 is TGTGCCAGCAGCCCCGGGGGGTATACGCAGTATTTT.

The chain joins TRBV7-9 to TRBJ2-7; 7 nucleotides line up with TRBD2. Germline assignment: CDR1 SEHNR and CDR2 FQNEAQ (reference sequence). This CDR3 region has 14 residues. The V segment lost 7 bases and the J segment 2 bases; nucleotides outside the gene matches: 8. The CDR3 reads CASTIGGGTYEQYF. The CDR3 coding sequence is TGTGCCAGCACCATCGGCGGGGGTACCTACGAGCAGTACTTC. Full variable domain (rest looked up from reference TRBV7-9 and TRBJ2-7): DTGVSQNPRHKITKRGQNVTFRCDPISEHNRLYWYRQTLGQGPEFLTYFQNEAQLEKSRLLSDRFSAERPKGSFSTLEIQRTEQGDSAMYLCASTIGGGTYEQYFGPGTRLTVT.

The J gene is TRBJ2-6, the V gene TRBV7-2; D is ambiguous. The germline V and J ends were trimmed by 6 bases and 0 bases, with 6 bases remaining between them. Germline V gives CDR1 SGHTA, CDR2 FQGNSA. This CDR3 spans 14 amino acids. The CDR3, as DNA: TGTGCCAGCAGGTTTTCCTCTGGGGCCAACGTCCTGACTTTC. This gives the protein CASRFSSGANVLTF. The full variable domain, its missing parts supplied by reference TRBV7-2 and TRBJ2-6, is GAGVSQSPSNKVTEKGKDVELRCDPISGHTALYWYRQSLGQGLEFLIYFQGNSAPDKSGLPSDRFSAERTGGSVSTLTIQRTQQEDSAVYLCASRFSSGANVLTFGAGSRLTVL.

The rearrangement uses TRBV5-4 and TRBJ1-1; maybe TRBD1 (6 bases). Germline values: CDR1 SGHNT, CDR2 YYREEE (reference sequence). V was shortened by 5 bases and J by 5 bases, with 16 bases between the two germline ends. This CDR3 region has 14 residues. The CDR3 sequence is CASRIQGRETEAFF. For the CDR3, the DNA is TGTGCCAGCAGGATCCAGGGGAGGGAAACTGAAGCTTTCTTT.

The rearrangement joins TRBV6-5 to TRBJ1-2; D is possibly TRBD1 (6 bases). CDR1 and CDR2 from the germline V gene are MNHEY and SVGAGI. Trimming left V 6 bases short and J 5 bases short, with 19 bases between. The CDR3 consists of 15 residues. CDR3 protein: CASRANLGGGYGYTF. The CDR3 coding sequence is TGTGCCAGCAGAGCTAACTTGGGGGGCGGGTATGGCTACACCTTC.

The genes are TRBV6-5 and TRBJ2-7, with TRBD2 matching 9 bases. V dropped 6 bases and J dropped 9; count of bases not matched to a gene: 15. In germline, CDR1 is MNHEY, CDR2 SVGAGI. This CDR3 spans 15 amino acids. The CDR3 loop is CASSPTSGSLGRQYF. CDR3 DNA: TGTGCCAGCAGCCCGACTAGCGGCTCACTCGGGCGGCAGTACTTC.

The J gene is TRBJ2-2, the V gene TRBV7-2; no firm D call. V lost 1 base and J 0 bases, leaving 6 bases between the germline ends. CDR3 length: 15 residues. Per the germline V gene, CDR1 is SGHTA and CDR2 is FQGNSA. The CDR3, as DNA: TGTGCCAGCAGCTTAGTGGCAGCGAACACCGGGGAGCTGTTTTTT. This codes for CASSLVAANTGELFF.

This clone has just one count. The chain has TRBV12-3 or TRBV12-4 and TRBJ2-5; D may be TRBD1 (5 bases). V was cut by 5 bases and J by 4 bases, with 8 bases left in between. This CDR3 spans 12 amino acids. CDR3 bases: TGTGCCAGCAGTAAAGGGGTAGAGACCCAGTACTTC. Its protein product is CASSKGVETQYF.

The DNA of the CDR3 is TGCAGTGCTAGTGAGGCCAGACCGATCGCAGATACGCAGTATTTT. Protein sequence: CSASEARPIADTQYF. The V call is TRBV20-1, the J call TRBJ2-3, with D uncertain. The CDR3 covers 15 residues. CDR1 and CDR2 from the germline V gene are DFQATT and SNEGSKA (reference sequence). V was shortened by 3 bases and J by 4 bases, with 17 bases between the two germline ends.

The chain recombines TRBV18 with TRBJ1-1; D unclear. This CDR3 has 11 residues. The germline gives CDR1 KGHSH, CDR2 LQKENI. Trimming cost V 5 bases and J 8 bases, with 9 bases left between them. In nucleotides, the CDR3 is TGTGCCAGCTCATACGGAGGGGAAGCTTTCTTT. It translates to CASSYGGEAFF.

This sequence joins TRBV5-1 and TRBJ2-5; D perhaps matches TRBD1 (6 bases). There are 16 residues in the CDR3. The V end lost 5 bases, the J end lost 5 bases, and 22 bases lay between the germline ends. The V gene's germline CDR1 is SGHRS and CDR2 YFSETQ. CDR3 region: CASRPSPGTTLETQYF. Here the CDR3 DNA reads TGCGCCAGCAGGCCCTCCCCCGGGACAACTTTGGAGACCCAGTACTTC.

The J gene is TRBJ1-3, the V gene TRBV4-2; the match to TRBD1 covers 10 bases. Germline V gene data show CDR1 as LGHNA and CDR2 as YNFKEQ. Germline trimming cut 5 bases from V and 1 base from J; bases unmatched to any gene: 14. The CDR3 spans 19 residues. This CDR3 reads CASSKTPGQGPLSGNTIYF. CDR3 in DNA: TGTGCCAGCAGCAAAACCCCGGGACAGGGGCCATTGTCTGGAAACACCATATATTTT.

A note on this clone: Other DNA sequences in the same sample also yield this CDR3. The chain joins TRBV5-4 to TRBJ2-2; D gene unclear. The CDR3 totals 13 residues. V was cut by 2 bases and J by 5 bases, with 7 bases left in between. Germline V gene sequence: CDR1 SGHNT, CDR2 YYREEE (reference sequence). The CDR3 loop is CASSLGITGELFF. The CDR3 DNA reads TGTGCCAGCAGCTTAGGGATAACCGGGGAGCTGTTTTTT.

The chain uses TRBV4-2 and TRBJ1-2; D is unresolved. Looked up from germline, CDR1 is LGHNA and CDR2 is YNFKEQ. The length of the CDR3 is 13 residues. V lost 1 base, J lost 8 bases, and 11 bases lay in between. CDR3 sequence (DNA): TGTGCCAGCAGCCAAGTGGCAGAAGGAGGCTACACCTTC. Translation: CASSQVAEGGYTF.

V usage is TRBV6-5 and J usage is TRBJ2-1; 8 bases map to TRBD1. The CDR3 sequence is 15 residues long. Per the germline V gene, CDR1 is MNHEY and CDR2 is SVGAGI. Trimming cost V 5 bases and J 7 bases; bases outside gene matches: 10. CDR3 in amino acids: CASSKDRVGGNEQFF. CDR3 DNA: TGTGCCAGCAGTAAGGACAGGGTAGGGGGGAATGAGCAGTTCTTC.

The V call is TRBV3-1 (or the pseudogene TRBV3-2), the J call TRBJ2-7, with 11 positions matching TRBD1. Germline assignment: CDR1 LGHDT and CDR2 YNNKEL (reference sequence). J lost 7 bases, V lost 5 bases, and 10 bases had no gene match. This CDR3 comprises 15 residues. CDR3 amino acids: CASSTTGTGGREQYF. As DNA, the CDR3 is TGTGCCAGCAGCACCACCGGGACAGGGGGTAGAGAGCAGTACTTC.

This clone was observed many times. The chain joins TRBV7-3 to TRBJ2-3; TRBD2 matches at 7 bases. Germline values: CDR1 SGHTA, CDR2 FQGTGA. There are 18 residues in the CDR3. The junction had 12 bases not matched to a gene; V was cut back by 0 bases and J by 3 bases. CDR3 sequence: CASSLTIRTAGVTDTQYF. CDR3 coding DNA: TGTGCCAGCAGCTTAACGATACGGACCGCGGGGGTTACAGATACGCAGTATTTT. The full variable domain, with the rest looked up from reference TRBV7-3 and TRBJ2-3, is GAGVSQTPSNKVTEKGKYVELRCDPISGHTALYWYRQSLGQGPEFLIYFQGTGAADDSGLPNDRFFAVRPEGSVSTLKIQRTERGDSAVYLCASSLTIRTAGVTDTQYFGPGTRLTVL.

This chain joins TRBV6-5 and TRBJ2-6; D possibly uses TRBD1 or TRBD2 (6 bases each). The germline V gene has CDR1 MNHEY and CDR2 SVGAGI. V lost 5 bases, J lost 0 bases, and 8 bases lay in between. This CDR3 has 15 residues. The CDR3 DNA reads as TGTGCCAGCAGTAGGGGGGTCTCTGGGGCCAACGTCCTGACTTTC. It translates to CASSRGVSGANVLTF.

The chain has TRBV10-3 and TRBJ2-2, with 9 bases aligning to TRBD1. Germline V gene sequence: CDR1 ENHRY, CDR2 SYGVKD. The CDR3 has 13 amino acids. J lost 3 bases, V lost 10 bases, and 3 bases had no gene match. The CDR3 spells CATWTGDTGELFF. CDR3 nucleotide sequence: TGTGCCACCTGGACAGGGGACACCGGGGAGCTGTTTTTT.

V is TRBV3-1 (or the pseudogene TRBV3-2) and J is TRBJ1-1; D not resolved. V lost 3 bases and J 2 bases, leaving 4 bases between the germline ends. The CDR3 is made up of 12 amino acids. The germline gives CDR1 LGHDT, CDR2 YNNKEL (reference sequence). CDR3 region: CASSHANTEAFF. The CDR3 coding sequence is TGTGCCAGCAGCCACGCCAACACTGAAGCTTTCTTT.

The chain has TRBV2 and TRBJ2-5; D not resolved. CDR3 length: 11 amino acids. Looked up from germline, CDR1 is SNHLY and CDR2 is FYNNEI. Deletions cut 2 bases from V and 5 bases from J, with 3 bases between. CDR3 residues: CASSEFETQYF. The CDR3 coding sequence is TGTGCCAGCAGTGAATTTGAGACCCAGTACTTC.